A single TCR beta chain is shown here with its context. The antigen is not known. The sample originates from a study of T cell responses to AZD1222 COVID-19 vaccine. Sequencing used immunoSEQ multiplex PCR; TCRdb keeps in-frame clones, though not all of them. The top ten hold 6.5% of the sample, which has 110,000 or so clones, about 91% seen once. CDR3 length: 15 amino acids. The trim removed 6 bases at V and 4 bases at J, leaving 8 bases unmatched. Germline V gene sequence: CDR1 MDHEN, CDR2 SYDVKM. Notes on the study in general: The study found vaccine-associated CD4 TCRs spanning spike, dominant at 160-218 and 743-854. Among the donors, most were white British and more were female, and clonal diversity was possibly underestimated.

The TCR was taken from an adult who received the AZD1222 COVID-19 vaccine. The material sequenced was peripheral blood, taken 28 days after the second AZD1222 dose. The chain links TRBV28 to TRBJ1-4; TRBD1 aligns across 7 bases. For the CDR3, the DNA is TGTGCCAGCAGGGAGACAGGGAGCCTTAATGAAAAACTGTTTTTT. This translates into CASRETGSLNEKLFF. Looking up the rest from reference TRBV28 and TRBJ1-4 gives the full variable domain: DVKVTQSSRYLVKRTGEKVFLECVQDMDHENMFWYRQDPGLGLRLIYFSYDVKMKEKGDIPEGYSVSREKKERFSLILESASTNQTSMYLCASRETGSLNEKLFFGSGTQLSVL.